This TCR beta chain was recovered during a study of blood T cell repertoires in COVID-19. Study-wide background: Specimens from acute and convalescent COVID-19 originated in the United States, Italy and Spain. T cells, B-cell-depleted T cells, or PBMCs provided the cDNA or gDNA that served as material.

Authors' processing steps: Using reference gene primer amplification, nucleated cell counts were estimated. The repertoire was sequenced with immunoSEQ multiplex PCR; TCRdb's copy has only in-frame clones and lacks some. V, J and clone size are taken as reported in that table, and D and trimming were inferred from the DNA itself. This table holds some 200,000 clones, approximately 82% found once. The CDR3 loop spans 14 amino acids. The germline gives CDR1 SGHRS, CDR2 YFSETQ. V lost 4 bases and J 5 bases, leaving 13 bases between the germline ends. The sequenced material came from peripheral blood. J is TRBJ2-1 and V is TRBV5-1, with a weak D call TRBD1 (6 bases). The sequence came from a man aged 50 to 59 with active or convalescent COVID-19. In nucleotides, the CDR3 is TGCGCCAGCAGCGCCGGACAGAAGAACAATGAGCAGTTCTTC. Translation gives CASSAGQKNNEQFF.